Sequencing of this T cell receptor (beta chain) was carried out in a study of early T cells in non-severe SARS-CoV-2 infection. The CDR3 contains 14 residues. Trimming removed 0 bases at V and 4 bases at J, with 10 bases between. Germline CDR1 and CDR2: SGHRS and YFSETQ. This clonotype was seen repeatedly, ten times or more. TCRdb re-analysed the 5' RACE reads in MiXCR, keeping a single row per CDR3 protein. The sample comprises roughly 43,000 distinct CDR3 sequences, approximately 5.9% of which are singletons, and approximately 5.6% rests with the top ten. The sequences come from whole blood, collected at baseline. This TCR derives from an adult who was a healthcare worker with PCR-confirmed SARS-CoV-2 infection or an uninfected control (not recorded which). The chain employs TRBV5-1 and TRBJ1-2, with TRBD1 as a possible D gene (6 bases). Here the CDR3 reads CASSLVGGAYGYTF. The DNA for the CDR3 is TGCGCCAGCAGCTTGGTCGGGGGCGCCTATGGCTACACCTTC.